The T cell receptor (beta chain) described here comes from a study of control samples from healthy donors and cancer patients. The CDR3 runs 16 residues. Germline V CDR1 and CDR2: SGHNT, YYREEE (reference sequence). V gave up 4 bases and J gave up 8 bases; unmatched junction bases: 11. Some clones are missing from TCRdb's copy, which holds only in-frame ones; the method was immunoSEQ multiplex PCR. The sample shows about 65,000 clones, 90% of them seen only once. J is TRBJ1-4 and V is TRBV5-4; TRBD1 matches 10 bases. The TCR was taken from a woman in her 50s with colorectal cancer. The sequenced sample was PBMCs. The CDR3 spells CASSRQEGTGVEKLFF. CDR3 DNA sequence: TGTGCCAGCAGCCGTCAAGAGGGGACAGGGGTGGAAAAACTGTTTTTT.